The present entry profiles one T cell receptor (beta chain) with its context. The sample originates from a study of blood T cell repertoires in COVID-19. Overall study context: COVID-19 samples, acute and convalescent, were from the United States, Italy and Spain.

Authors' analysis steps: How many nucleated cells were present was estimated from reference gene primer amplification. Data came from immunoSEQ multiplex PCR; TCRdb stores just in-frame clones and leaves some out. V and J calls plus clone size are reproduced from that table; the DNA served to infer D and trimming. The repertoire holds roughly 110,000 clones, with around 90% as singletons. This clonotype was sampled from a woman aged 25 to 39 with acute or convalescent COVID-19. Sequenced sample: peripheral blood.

The CDR3 nucleotides read TGTGCCAGCAGTGGGACAGCCGCCAATCAGCCCCAGCATTTT. The encoded protein is CASSGTAANQPQHF. This chain uses TRBV2 with TRBJ1-5, with D possibly being TRBD1 (6 bases). The CDR3 has 14 residues. Deletions cut 4 bases from V and 3 bases from J, with 10 bases between. Germline CDR1 reads SNHLY; CDR2 reads FYNNEI.